The T cell receptor beta chain described here comes from a study of PD-L1 blockade in urothelial cancer. Study-level information: From 0 to 3 prior chemotherapy regimens had been given to the patients. Researchers looked at the blood 3 weeks (second dose) and 6 weeks after treatment began. Findings of the study overall: Clones that were tumor-associated expanded more in the blood of durable-benefit patients at 3 weeks.

Measured with immunoSEQ multiplex PCR; TCRdb has only the in-frame clones, and not every one. The sample holds just over 50,000 clones, around 79% seen once. The sample holds one count of this clone. Its specificity is unknown. Time point here: pretreatment peripheral blood. CDR1 is LNHDA and CDR2 is SQIVND in the germline V gene (reference sequence). V shed 10 bases, J shed 5 bases, and the junction held 5 bases outside the gene matches. This CDR3 has 13 amino acids. The chain joins TRBV19 to TRBJ1-1; 12 bases fit TRBD1. Source: PBMCs, taken around atezolizumab (anti-PD-L1) treatment. The origin of this receptor is a man between 65 and 85 years old with urothelial cancer. CDR3 nucleotide sequence: TGTGCCATCGGGGACAGGGGGCTTACTGAAGCTTTCTTT. It codes for CAIGDRGLTEAFF.